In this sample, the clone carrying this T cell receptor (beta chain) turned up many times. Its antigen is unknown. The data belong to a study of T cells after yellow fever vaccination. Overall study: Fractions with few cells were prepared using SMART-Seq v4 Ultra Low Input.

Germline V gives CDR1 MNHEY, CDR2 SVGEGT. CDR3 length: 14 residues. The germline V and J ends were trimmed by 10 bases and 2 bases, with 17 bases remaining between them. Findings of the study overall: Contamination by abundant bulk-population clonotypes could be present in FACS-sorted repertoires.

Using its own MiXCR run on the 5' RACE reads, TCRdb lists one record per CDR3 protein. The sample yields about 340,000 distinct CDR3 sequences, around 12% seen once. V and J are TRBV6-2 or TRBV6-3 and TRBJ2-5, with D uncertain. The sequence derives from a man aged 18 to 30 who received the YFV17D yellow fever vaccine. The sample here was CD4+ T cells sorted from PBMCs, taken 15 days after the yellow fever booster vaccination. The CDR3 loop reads CATTIDRDQETQYF. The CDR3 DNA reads TGTGCCACTACCATCGATAGGGATCAAGAGACCCAGTACTTC.